These 29 T cell receptor beta chains were all obtained from the same sample, sequenced in a study of a mutant IDH1 vaccine in newly diagnosed glioma. Which antigens these TCRs recognize remains unknown. The time point was: week 35, safety follow-up. One vaccine dose held 300 ug of mutant IDH1 20-mer peptide and came with topical imiquimod. Only in-frame clones appear in the TCRdb table, and some are missing; sequencing was by immunoSEQ multiplex PCR. The table has roughly 50,000 clones, around four fifths seen once. This specimen consisted of PBMCs, obtained from a glioma patient whose treatment included an IDH1 peptide vaccine. Receptor source: a woman aged 18-29 years with glioma.

This clone was seen just once. The chain recombines TRBV30 with TRBJ2-2; maybe TRBD1 (5 bases). Trimming pared 3 bases from V and 4 bases from J, leaving 12 bases between. Germline CDR1 and CDR2: GTSNPN and SVGIG (reference sequence). The CDR3 runs 14 residues. DNA for the CDR3: TGTGCCTGGAGAGCAGGGTTTGGCACCGGGGAGCTGTTTTTT. Amino acid sequence: CAWRAGFGTGELFF.

The V call is TRBV11-2, the J call TRBJ2-5, with D perhaps being TRBD1 or TRBD2 (5 bases each). Germline V lookup: CDR1 SGHAT, CDR2 FQNNGV. V was shortened by 5 bases and J by 6 bases, with 22 bases between the two germline ends. The CDR3 loop spans 16 amino acids. The CDR3 bases are TGTGCCAGCAGCCCTGTTCGTGGGACGACCGAGCAGACCCAGTACTTC. It specifies CASSPVRGTTEQTQYF.

This chain uses TRBV4-2 with TRBJ2-6; D remains unclear. CDR3 length equals 15 residues. Between the trimmed V and J ends, which lost 0 bases and 2 bases, there was a span of 5 bases. Germline V gene data show CDR1 as LGHNA and CDR2 as YNFKEQ. Written as DNA, the CDR3 is TGTGCCAGCAGCCAAGAACGGGCTGGGGCCAACGTCCTGACTTTC. This translates into CASSQERAGANVLTF.

This clone has only a few counts. The CDR3 reads CASSQTENTEAFF. The CDR3 DNA sequence: TGCGCCAGCAGCCAGACGGAGAACACTGAAGCTTTCTTT. The chain carries TRBV4-3 and TRBJ1-1; D unresolved. Trimming removed 3 bases at V and 1 base at J, with 6 bases between. CDR3 length: 13 amino acids. CDR1 is LGHNA, CDR2 YSLEER, per germline.

This sequence joins TRBV29-1 and TRBJ1-2; 7 bases align to TRBD1. The CDR3 runs 12 residues. Germline assignment: CDR1 SQVTM and CDR2 ANQGSEA. The V segment lost 8 bases and the J segment 6 bases; nucleotides outside the gene matches: 9. CDR3 nucleotides: TGCAGCTCCCAGACAGGGTCACATGGCTACACCTTC. It encodes CSSQTGSHGYTF.

The chain uses TRBV5-1 and TRBJ2-7, with 9 bases identical to TRBD1. The V and J ends lost 0 bases and 4 bases, in that order; junction bases with no gene match: 5. The CDR3 runs to 15 residues. Looked up from germline, CDR1 is SGHRS and CDR2 is YFSETQ. CDR3 DNA sequence: TGCGCCAGCAGCTTGGCACAGGGGGCTCGGTACGAGCAGTACTTC. It encodes CASSLAQGARYEQYF.

This clone is a singleton in its sample. V is TRBV7-3 and J is TRBJ1-6, with D unresolved. Between the trimmed V and J ends, which lost 0 bases and 7 bases, there was a span of 10 bases. Germline CDR1 and CDR2: SGHTA and FQGTGA. The CDR3 extends over 15 amino acids. Here the CDR3 reads CASSLTTARNSPLHF. CDR3 DNA: TGTGCCAGCAGCTTAACTACAGCGAGGAATTCACCCCTCCACTTT. Combining the CDR3 with reference TRBV7-3 and TRBJ1-6 gives the whole variable domain GAGVSQTPSNKVTEKGKYVELRCDPISGHTALYWYRQSLGQGPEFLIYFQGTGAADDSGLPNDRFFAVRPEGSVSTLKIQRTERGDSAVYLCASSLTTARNSPLHFGNGTRLTVT.

The chain links TRBV14 to TRBJ1-2; D is possibly TRBD1 (5 bases). Germline assignment: CDR1 SGHDN and CDR2 FVKESK. CDR3 length equals 16 residues. V was shortened by 4 bases and J by 6 bases, with 21 bases between the two germline ends. CDR3 protein: CASSLDPGRPGDGYTF. As DNA, the CDR3 is TGTGCCAGCAGCCTTGATCCAGGGAGACCGGGGGATGGCTACACCTTC.

CDR3 loop: CASSLTGGPSYEQYF. CDR3 sequence (DNA): TGTGCCAGCAGTCTAACGGGAGGACCATCCTACGAGCAGTACTTC. This chain joins TRBV7-3 and TRBJ2-7, with 7 bases lining up with TRBD2. The V gene end was trimmed by 6 bases and the J gene end by 1 base; junction bases not matched to a gene: 9. The CDR3 is 15 residues long. Germline V lookup: CDR1 SGHTA, CDR2 FQGTGA. Based on the CDR3 plus reference TRBV7-3 and TRBJ2-7, the full variable domain is GAGVSQTPSNKVTEKGKYVELRCDPISGHTALYWYRQSLGQGPEFLIYFQGTGAADDSGLPNDRFFAVRPEGSVSTLKIQRTERGDSAVYLCASSLTGGPSYEQYFGPGTRLTVT.

CDR3 DNA: TGTGCCAGCAGCGGGGGCGCGTATGCTGAAGCTTTCTTT. Translating gives CASSGGAYAEAFF. The V call is TRBV7-9, the J call TRBJ1-1; D might be TRBD1 (6 bases). The V end lost 5 bases, the J end lost 6 bases, and 13 bases lay between the germline ends. CDR1 is SEHNR, CDR2 FQNEAQ, per germline (reference sequence). The CDR3 length is 13 residues.

The chain employs TRBV11-2 and TRBJ2-1; 9 nucleotides match TRBD1. The CDR3 length is 14 residues. Germline-derived CDR1 and CDR2 are SGHAT and FQNNGV. J lost 3 bases, V lost 6 bases, and 3 bases had no gene match. The CDR3 is CASSPGQGYNEQFF. DNA for the CDR3: TGTGCCAGCAGTCCGGGACAGGGCTACAATGAGCAGTTCTTC.

This clone turned up a few times. V gene TRBV7-6 combines with J gene TRBJ1-3, with D perhaps matching TRBD1 (5 bases). The CDR3 totals 15 residues. Germline V gene lookup returns CDR1 SGHVS and CDR2 FNYEAQ. V lost 6 bases and J lost 0, with 12 bases in between. The CDR3 spells CASSSTGNSGNTIYF. The CDR3 bases are TGTGCCAGCAGTTCTACAGGAAACTCTGGAAACACCATATATTTT.

The chain uses TRBV6-1 and TRBJ2-3; tentative D call: TRBD2 (7 bases). Trimming pared 6 bases from V and 3 bases from J, leaving 16 bases between. The germline gives CDR1 MNHNS, CDR2 SASEGT. The CDR3 covers 15 residues. In DNA, the CDR3 is TGTGCCAGCAGCGGGGGGCTAGCGGCTACAGATACGCAGTATTTT. This sequence encodes CASSGGLAATDTQYF.

The genes are TRBV2 and TRBJ2-7, with TRBD1 as a possible D gene (6 bases). Germline V gene sequence: CDR1 SNHLY, CDR2 FYNNEI. The CDR3 runs to 14 residues. The V gene lost 3 bases and the J gene lost 2 bases, with 11 bases spanning the gap. The CDR3 DNA follows: TGTGCCAGCAGTGACAGGGGCCTTACCTACGAGCAGTACTTC. Its protein product is CASSDRGLTYEQYF.

In this sample, this clone turned up a few times. The gene calls are TRBV30 and TRBJ1-5, with D maybe TRBD1 (5 bases). Germline CDR1 is GTSNPN and CDR2 is SVGIG (reference sequence). Trimming shortened V by 1 base and J by 4 bases, and 8 bases separated the two germline ends. This CDR3 is built from 13 residues. CDR3 protein: CAWSGQPNQPQHF. The CDR3 DNA is TGTGCCTGGAGTGGACAGCCTAATCAGCCCCAGCATTTT.

The chain uses TRBV5-4 and TRBJ2-3; 8 bases agree with TRBD1. The V gene end was trimmed by 2 bases and the J gene end by 6 bases; junction bases not matched to a gene: 5. This CDR3 has 14 residues. The germline V gene has CDR1 SGHNT and CDR2 YYREEE (reference sequence). The CDR3 protein is CASSFGQGDDTQYF. The CDR3 DNA follows: TGTGCCAGCAGCTTCGGACAGGGTGACGATACGCAGTATTTT.

The rearrangement uses TRBV4-2 and TRBJ2-7; 7 nucleotides agree with TRBD2. The ends lost 1 base at V and 0 bases at J; junction bases unmatched: 3. This CDR3 has 15 residues. Germline CDR1 is LGHNA and CDR2 is YNFKEQ. CDR3 sequence reads: CASSQGGGGSYEQYF. The CDR3 coding sequence is TGTGCCAGCAGCCAAGGGGGCGGGGGCTCCTACGAGCAGTACTTC.

The genes are TRBV10-3 and TRBJ1-1; 9 bases fit TRBD1. This CDR3 region has 15 residues. Germline loops: CDR1 ENHRY, CDR2 SYGVKD. V was pared by 6 bases and J by 4 bases, with 9 bases of the junction left unmatched. CDR3 DNA sequence: TGTGCCATCAGCCAAGAACAGGGGGCGCGCACTGAAGCTTTCTTT. Encoded protein: CAISQEQGARTEAFF.

This clone was seen only once. This chain connects TRBV19 to TRBJ2-1, with D unresolved. V lost 3 bases and J lost 0, with 9 bases in between. The germline V gene has CDR1 LNHDA and CDR2 SQIVND (reference sequence). The CDR3 sequence is 15 residues long. The CDR3 DNA follows: TGTGCCAGTAGTATGGCACCGCCCTCCTACAATGAGCAGTTCTTC. Translation gives CASSMAPPSYNEQFF.

The genes are TRBV5-4 and TRBJ2-3; maybe TRBD2 (6 bases). The CDR3 length is 15 residues. The germline gives CDR1 SGHNT, CDR2 YYREEE (reference sequence). The V end lost 0 bases, the J end lost 2 bases, and 10 bases lay between the germline ends. The CDR3 spells CASSLATGATDTQYF. The CDR3 coding sequence is TGTGCCAGCAGCTTGGCCACGGGAGCCACAGATACGCAGTATTTT.

The chain has TRBV11-2 and TRBJ2-7; TRBD1 might be the D (5 bases). CDR1 and CDR2 from the germline V gene are SGHAT and FQNNGV. The V end was cut by 5 bases, the J end by 2 bases, with 10 bases between. The CDR3 is 13 amino acids. CDR3 nucleotide sequence: TGTGCCAGCAGCGGCAGGGTTCCCTACGAGCAGTACTTC. Protein product: CASSGRVPYEQYF.

This chain joins TRBV12-5 and TRBJ2-1; possibly TRBD1 or TRBD2 for D (5 bases each). Trimming pared 5 bases from V and 5 bases from J, leaving 16 bases between. Germline assignment: CDR1 LGHNT and CDR2 FRNRAP. There are 15 residues in the CDR3. The CDR3: CASGTWIRGHNEQFF. The DNA for the CDR3 is TGTGCTAGTGGTACCTGGATTAGGGGACACAATGAGCAGTTCTTC.

This clone was picked up one time. V is TRBV29-1 and J is TRBJ1-3, with D possibly being TRBD1 (5 bases). Trimming stripped 3 bases from V and 3 bases from J, with 6 bases between. Germline V gene sequence: CDR1 SQVTM, CDR2 ANQGSEA. This CDR3 has 12 amino acids. This CDR3 is CSVDGGGNTIYF. The CDR3 nucleotides are TGCAGCGTTGACGGGGGTGGAAACACCATATATTTT.

The CDR3 spells CASSSPGPKPYEQYF. The CDR3 coding sequence is TGTGCCAGCAGCTCGCCGGGACCTAAGCCCTACGAGCAGTACTTC. The chain uses TRBV5-4 and TRBJ2-7; D could derive from TRBD1 or TRBD2 (5 bases each). Between the trimmed V and J ends, which lost 3 bases and 2 bases, there was a span of 15 bases. The V gene's germline CDR1 is SGHNT and CDR2 YYREEE (reference sequence). This CDR3 has 15 residues.

The rearrangement joins TRBV7-2 to TRBJ2-3; TRBD2 matches 9 bases. Germline values: CDR1 SGHTA, CDR2 FQGNSA. V lost 4 bases, J lost 2 bases, and 10 bases stayed unmatched. The CDR3 sequence is 17 residues long. This chain's CDR3 is CASSYGLARPVTDTQYF. The CDR3 coding sequence is TGTGCCAGCAGCTATGGACTAGCGCGGCCAGTCACAGATACGCAGTATTTT.

This clone appeared a single time. The V call is TRBV19, the J call TRBJ2-1; D possibly corresponds to TRBD2 (5 bases). The V gene lost 6 bases and the J gene lost 3 bases, with 12 bases spanning the gap. Germline loops: CDR1 LNHDA, CDR2 SQIVND (reference sequence). This CDR3 contains 14 residues. The CDR3 here is CASRKSEGYNEQFF. CDR3 sequence (DNA): TGTGCCAGTAGGAAAAGCGAGGGCTACAATGAGCAGTTCTTC.

This chain links TRBV19 with TRBJ1-1; D might be TRBD1 (6 bases). Germline loops: CDR1 LNHDA, CDR2 SQIVND (reference sequence). The length of the CDR3 is 14 residues. Trimming took 6 bases from V and 5 from J, leaving 16 bases between them. The CDR3 protein is CASRGGGAKTEAFF. CDR3 nucleotide sequence: TGTGCCAGTAGGGGAGGGGGGGCAAAGACTGAAGCTTTCTTT.

The chain has TRBV5-1 and TRBJ1-1, with a tentative D call TRBD1 (5 bases). There are 16 residues in the CDR3. V shed 0 bases and J shed 2 bases, with 14 bases lying between them. Germline V gene lookup returns CDR1 SGHRS and CDR2 YFSETQ. CDR3 loop: CASSLAVGPGNTEAFF. In DNA form, the CDR3 reads TGCGCCAGCAGCTTGGCCGTGGGGCCCGGAAACACTGAAGCTTTCTTT.

This clone was seen only once. J is TRBJ1-1 and V is TRBV29-1, with D perhaps TRBD1 (6 bases). The ends were cut back, 6 bases at V and 0 bases at J, with 8 bases in the middle. The CDR3 has 12 residues. CDR1 is SQVTM, CDR2 ANQGSEA, per germline. Here the CDR3 DNA reads TGCAGCGTGGGACACCTGAACACTGAAGCTTTCTTT. Translated, it gives CSVGHLNTEAFF.